Shown below are 23 T cell receptor beta chains from a single sample sequenced in a study of CD8 T cells in Susac syndrome (dated by TCRdb to between 2017 and 2020). The library was produced with the immunoSEQ multiplex PCR assay. RNA was extracted using the RNeasy kit, and roughly 0.5 to 1 microgram was reverse transcribed with random hexamers. TCRdb trimmed public reads at Q25 via fastp, called clones via MiXCR and kept in-frame beta chains. Rows are combined by CDR3 protein, so each entry shows the most common genes and DNA. Present in this sample are 150,000 to 200,000 distinct CDR3 sequences, approximately 95% of which were seen just once. In total, the top ten clones hold approximately 0.1% of the sample. The sample taken for sequencing was CD4+ T cells from PBMCs. The receptors were gathered from a human donor with multiple sclerosis.

The rearrangement uses TRBV5-1 and TRBJ1-2; no clear D gene. Germline V lookup: CDR1 SGHRS, CDR2 YFSETQ. V was pared by 0 bases and J by 0 bases, with 9 bases between. The CDR3 length is 15 residues. In nucleotides, the CDR3 is TGCGCCAGCAGCTTGGAGCCGATTACTAACTATGGCTACACCTTC. This encodes CASSLEPITNYGYTF.

The chain uses TRBV30 and TRBJ1-1; 8 bases line up with TRBD1. Trimming removed 4 bases from V and 1 base from J; junction bases left unmatched: 8. Germline lookup yields CDR1 GTSNPN and CDR2 SVGIG (reference sequence). CDR3 length: 15 amino acids. CDR3 residues: CAWIPPGTGNTEAFF. CDR3 bases: TGTGCCTGGATTCCCCCCGGGACAGGGAACACTGAAGCTTTCTTT.

This chain uses TRBV12-3 or TRBV12-4 with TRBJ1-1; D is unresolved. Trimming shortened V by 1 base and J by 2 bases, and 5 bases separated the two germline ends. This CDR3 has 13 residues. Here the CDR3 DNA reads TGTGCCAGCAGTTTAGGAATTAACACTGAAGCTTTCTTT. Protein: CASSLGINTEAFF.

The V and J genes are TRBV9 and TRBJ1-5, with D unresolved. This CDR3 is built from 16 residues. Germline V CDR1 and CDR2: SGDLS, YYNGEE. V was cut by 0 bases and J by 1 base, with 11 bases left in between. In DNA form, the CDR3 reads TGTGCCAGCAGCGTAGACCCGGATCCCAGCAATCAGCCCCAGCATTTT. It yields the protein CASSVDPDPSNQPQHF.

The genes are TRBV3-1 and TRBJ2-3, with TRBD2 matching 9 bases. After removal of 0 bases from V and 4 bases from J, the junction contained 5 bases not matched to a gene. Germline CDR1 and CDR2: LGHDT and YNNKEL (reference sequence). The CDR3 contains 16 residues. This CDR3 reads CASSQDLAGGPDTQYF. Written as DNA, the CDR3 is TGTGCCAGCAGCCAAGATCTGGCGGGGGGGCCAGATACGCAGTATTTT.

The chain is built from TRBV30 and TRBJ1-6; D remains unclear. Germline assignment: CDR1 GTSNPN and CDR2 SVGIG (reference sequence). V lost 0 bases and J 0 bases, leaving 6 bases between the germline ends. The CDR3 extends over 15 amino acids. This CDR3 reads CAWSVRSSYNSPLHF. For the CDR3, the DNA is TGTGCCTGGAGTGTCAGGAGCTCCTATAATTCACCCCTCCACTTT.

The V call is TRBV5-1, the J call TRBJ1-1; no clear D. Germline CDR1 SGHRS, CDR2 YFSETQ. The V gene lost 4 bases and the J gene lost 2 bases, with 12 bases spanning the gap. This CDR3 spans 14 amino acids. CDR3 loop: CASSLGDGNTEAFF. For the CDR3, the DNA is TGCGCCAGCAGCCTGGGCGACGGAAACACTGAAGCTTTCTTT.

The rearrangement links TRBV10-3 to TRBJ1-1; D is unresolved. V lost 3 bases and J lost 6, with 5 bases in between. This CDR3 is built from 11 residues. Germline CDR1 ENHRY, CDR2 SYGVKD. CDR3 loop: CAISDIAEAFF. The DNA for the CDR3 is TGTGCCATCAGTGATATCGCTGAAGCTTTCTTT.

The chain employs TRBV30 and TRBJ1-2; no clear D gene. CDR1 is GTSNPN, CDR2 SVGIG, per germline (reference sequence). The V end lost 4 bases, the J end lost 8 bases, and 11 bases lay between the germline ends. The CDR3 runs 11 residues. Written as DNA, the CDR3 is TGTGCCTGGATAAGGGCATGGGGCTACACCTTC. It is translated as CAWIRAWGYTF.

The chain couples TRBV20-1 to TRBJ2-5; weak D call: TRBD1 (5 bases). Trimming took 1 base from V and 2 from J, leaving 8 bases between them. Looked up from germline, CDR1 is DFQATT and CDR2 is SNEGSKA (reference sequence). This CDR3 spans 13 amino acids. The CDR3 coding sequence is TGCAGTGCTAGAGGGACACTACAAGAGACCCAGTACTTC. Translating gives CSARGTLQETQYF.

The J gene is TRBJ1-5, the V gene TRBV20-1, with D perhaps TRBD1 (5 bases). CDR3 length equals 13 residues. V was cut by 3 bases and J by 7 bases, with 13 bases left in between. Germline loops: CDR1 DFQATT, CDR2 SNEGSKA (reference sequence). CDR3 protein: CSASGASEQPQHF. CDR3 sequence (DNA): TGCAGTGCTAGCGGGGCCTCCGAACAGCCCCAGCATTTT.

V and J are TRBV6-1 and TRBJ1-5, with a weak D call TRBD1 (6 bases). CDR1 is MNHNS, CDR2 SASEGT, per germline. Trimming took 6 bases from V and 3 from J, leaving 9 bases between them. There are 13 residues in the CDR3. In DNA, the CDR3 is TGTGCCAGCAGGACAGGTAACAATCAGCCCCAGCATTTT. Protein product: CASRTGNNQPQHF.

This rearrangement joins TRBV29-1 to TRBJ1-1, with no clear D. Germline V gene data show CDR1 as SQVTM and CDR2 as ANQGSEA. The CDR3 has 12 amino acids. V dropped 5 bases and J dropped 0 bases, with 7 bases sitting between them. In nucleotides, the CDR3 is TGCAGCGTTTGGACTCTGAACACTGAAGCTTTCTTT. Protein: CSVWTLNTEAFF.

The chain recombines TRBV30 with TRBJ2-7, with 7 positions matching TRBD1. This CDR3 has 14 residues. Germline loops: CDR1 GTSNPN, CDR2 SVGIG (reference sequence). J lost 3 bases, V lost 5 bases, and 10 bases had no gene match. The CDR3 bases are TGTGCCTGGGGTCGGGACAGAAAAAACTACGAGCAGTACTTC. It specifies CAWGRDRKNYEQYF. The whole variable domain, filled in from reference TRBV30 and TRBJ2-7, reads SQTIHQWPATLVQPVGSPLSLECTVEGTSNPNLYWYRQAAGRGLQLLFYSVGIGQISSEVPQNLSASRPQDRQFILSSKKLLLSDSGFYLCAWGRDRKNYEQYFGPGTRLTVT.

This clonotype occurred once. The rearrangement joins TRBV27 to TRBJ1-5; 8 bases are shared with TRBD1. The junction had 7 bases not matched to a gene; V was cut back by 5 bases and J by 4 bases. The CDR3 is 15 amino acids. The germline V gene has CDR1 MNHEY and CDR2 SMNVEV (reference sequence). CDR3 in DNA: TGTGCCAGCAGTGTCACAGGGGGTCCGAATCAGCCCCAGCATTTT. Its translation: CASSVTGGPNQPQHF.

The chain carries TRBV3-1 and TRBJ1-6, with a weak D call TRBD1 (6 bases). V was pared by 5 bases and J by 6 bases, with 14 bases between. The CDR3 is 15 amino acids. Per germline, CDR1 LGHDT and CDR2 YNNKEL (reference sequence). As DNA, the CDR3 is TGTGCCAGCAGCTTACGAACGGGGGCTAATTCACCCCTCCACTTT. Translated: CASSLRTGANSPLHF.

The chain employs TRBV5-1 and TRBJ1-2; TRBD1 matches at 9 bases. CDR3 length: 14 residues. The germline CDR1 and CDR2 sequences are SGHRS and YFSETQ. V lost 3 bases and J lost 4; bases outside the gene matches: 4. CDR3: CASSSGQGSYGYTF. For the CDR3, the DNA is TGCGCCAGCAGCTCAGGACAGGGGTCCTATGGCTACACCTTC.

The V gene is TRBV4-2, the J gene TRBJ2-3; D is tentatively TRBD1 or TRBD2 (5 bases each). The V end lost 4 bases, the J end lost 1 base, and 18 bases lay between the germline ends. Per germline, CDR1 LGHNA and CDR2 YNFKEQ. The CDR3 contains 17 residues. The CDR3 here is CASSPRGARGGTDTQYF. CDR3 DNA: TGTGCCAGCAGCCCCCGCGGAGCACGGGGCGGCACAGATACGCAGTATTTT.

This sequence joins TRBV30 and TRBJ1-1; D not certain. This CDR3 has 11 residues. V lost 4 bases to trimming and J lost 7 bases, with 10 bases between them. Germline V gene data show CDR1 as GTSNPN and CDR2 as SVGIG (reference sequence). CDR3 bases: TGTGCCTGGAACCGTGGGTTTGAAGCTTTCTTT. Translation: CAWNRGFEAFF.

The gene calls are TRBV27 and TRBJ2-5, with TRBD2 matching over 10 bases. Germline V gene lookup returns CDR1 MNHEY and CDR2 SMNVEV (reference sequence). Unmatched junction bases numbered 10, after V lost 7 bases and J lost 5 bases. CDR3 length: 15 residues. The CDR3 nucleotides are TGTGCCAGCACTCCTACTAGCGGGGTACGGGAGACCCAGTACTTC. It encodes CASTPTSGVRETQYF.

The gene calls are TRBV29-1 and TRBJ1-4; 8 bases are a match to TRBD1. The CDR3 length is 12 residues. CDR1 SQVTM and CDR2 ANQGSEA come from the germline V gene. V lost 4 bases to trimming and J lost 6 bases; unmatched junction nucleotides: 1. The CDR3 region is CSVAQGDEKLFF. CDR3 nucleotides: TGCAGCGTTGCACAGGGGGATGAAAAACTGTTTTTT.

The rearrangement joins TRBV29-1 to TRBJ2-2; a weak D match, TRBD2 (5 bases). This CDR3 has 13 residues. Germline V gene data show CDR1 as SQVTM and CDR2 as ANQGSEA. The CDR3 nucleotides are TGCAGTTGTTACGAGGGCGCGGTCGGGGAGCTGTTTTTT. This sequence encodes CSCYEGAVGELFF.

This chain connects TRBV7-3 to TRBJ1-2; weak D call: TRBD1 (6 bases). Trimming took 5 bases from V and 4 from J, leaving 14 bases between them. CDR3 length equals 14 residues. From germline, CDR1 is SGHTA and CDR2 FQGTGA. In DNA form, the CDR3 reads TGTGCCAGCAGCCCACAGGGATCTAGCTATGGCTACACCTTC. This gives the protein CASSPQGSSYGYTF. Together with reference TRBV7-3 and TRBJ1-2, the CDR3 gives the full variable domain: GAGVSQTPSNKVTEKGKYVELRCDPISGHTALYWYRQSLGQGPEFLIYFQGTGAADDSGLPNDRFFAVRPEGSVSTLKIQRTERGDSAVYLCASSPQGSSYGYTFGSGTRLTVV.